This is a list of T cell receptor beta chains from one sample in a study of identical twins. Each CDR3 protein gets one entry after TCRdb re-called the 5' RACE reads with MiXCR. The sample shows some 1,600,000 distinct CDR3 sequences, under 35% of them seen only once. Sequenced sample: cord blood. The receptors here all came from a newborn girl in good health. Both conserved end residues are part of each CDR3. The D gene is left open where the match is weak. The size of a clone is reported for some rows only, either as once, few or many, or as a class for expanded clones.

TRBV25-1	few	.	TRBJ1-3	CASSPATSSGNTIYF	TGTGCCAGCAGTCCAGCGACAAGCTCTGGAAACACCATATATTTT
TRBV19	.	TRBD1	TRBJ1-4	CASSGQAKSTNEKLFF	TGTGCCAGTTCCGGACAGGCTAAGTCAACTAATGAAAAACTGTTTTTT
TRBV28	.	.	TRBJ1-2	CASSFQTRRDYGYTF	TGTGCCAGCAGTTTTCAAACTCGCAGGGACTATGGCTACACCTTC
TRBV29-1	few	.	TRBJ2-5	CSVEDLRLQETQYF	TGCAGCGTTGAAGATCTTCGGCTCCAAGAGACCCAGTACTTC
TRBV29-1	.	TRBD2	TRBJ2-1	CSVARLAGRYNEQFF	TGCAGCGTGGCAAGACTAGCGGGGCGCTACAATGAGCAGTTCTTC
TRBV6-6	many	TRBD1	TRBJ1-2	CASSPQGTGNYGYTF	TGTGCCAGCAGCCCCCAGGGGACAGGGAATTATGGCTACACCTTC
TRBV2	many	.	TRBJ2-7	CASSWDVGLYEQYF	TGTGCCAGCAGTTGGGACGTAGGACTCTACGAGCAGTACTTC
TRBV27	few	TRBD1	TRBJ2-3	CASSLWGRGPDTQYF	TGTGCCAGCAGTTTATGGGGCAGGGGGCCAGATACGCAGTATTTT
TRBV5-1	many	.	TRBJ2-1	CASSPDLNEQFF	TGCGCCAGCAGCCCCGACCTCAATGAGCAGTTCTTC
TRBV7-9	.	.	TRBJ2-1	CASSLAGGKYNEQFF	TGTGCCAGCAGCTTAGCGGGCGGGAAGTACAATGAGCAGTTCTTC
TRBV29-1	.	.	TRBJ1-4	CSVRQDEKLFF	TGCAGCGTTCGACAAGATGAAAAACTGTTTTTT
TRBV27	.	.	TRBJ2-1	CASSYGISYEQFF	TGTGCCAGCAGTTACGGAATTTCCTACGAGCAGTTCTTC
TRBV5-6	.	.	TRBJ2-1	CASSHTSVGVIEQFF	TGTGCCAGCAGCCATACTAGTGTGGGGGTAATAGAGCAGTTCTTC
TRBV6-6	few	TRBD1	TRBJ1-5	CASSRDRRKNQPQHF	TGTGCCAGCAGCCGGGACAGGCGAAAGAATCAGCCCCAGCATTTT
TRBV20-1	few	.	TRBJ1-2	CSARPQWRDGNYGYTF	TGCAGTGCTAGACCCCAATGGAGGGACGGAAACTATGGCTACACCTTC
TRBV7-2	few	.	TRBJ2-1	CASSLQPLAYNEQFF	TGTGCCAGCAGCTTACAACCTCTAGCCTACAATGAGCAGTTCTTC
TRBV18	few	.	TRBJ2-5	CASSPGMGQYF	TGTGCCAGCTCACCGGGGATGGGCCAGTACTTC
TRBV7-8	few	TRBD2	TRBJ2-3	CASSLAPSSGRADTQYF	TGTGCCAGCAGCTTAGCACCTTCTAGCGGGAGGGCAGATACGCAGTATTTT
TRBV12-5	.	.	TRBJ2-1	CASGEIDEQFF	TGTGCTAGTGGCGAAATCGATGAGCAGTTCTTC
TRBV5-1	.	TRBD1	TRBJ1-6	CASSWTGHNSPLHF	TGCGCCAGCAGCTGGACAGGGCATAATTCACCCCTCCACTTT
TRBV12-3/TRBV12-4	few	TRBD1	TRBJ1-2	CASSPRTGGIYGYTF	TGTGCCAGCAGCCCAAGGACAGGGGGCATCTATGGCTACACCTTC
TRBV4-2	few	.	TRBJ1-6	CASSQDRGGRINSPLHF	TGTGCCAGCAGCCAAGATCGCGGAGGGAGGATTAATTCACCCCTCCACTTT
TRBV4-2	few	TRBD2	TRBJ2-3	CASSQSGGSTPVDTQYF	TGTGCCAGCAGCCAATCCGGGGGGAGTACTCCGGTGGATACGCAGTATTTT
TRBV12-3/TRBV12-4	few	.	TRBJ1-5	CASKGERDGSNQPQHF	TGTGCCAGCAAGGGAGAAAGGGACGGAAGCAATCAGCCCCAGCATTTT
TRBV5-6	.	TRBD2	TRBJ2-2	CASSLYLAGPEKAPGELFF	TGTGCCAGCAGCTTGTACCTAGCGGGACCCGAGAAGGCACCCGGGGAGCTGTTTTTT
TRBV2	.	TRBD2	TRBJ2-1	CASRITLASSYNEQFF	TGTGCCAGCAGGATAACACTAGCGAGTTCCTACAATGAGCAGTTCTTC
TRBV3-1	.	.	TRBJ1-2	CASTGAAGYTF	TGTGCCAGCACAGGGGCGGCGGGCTACACCTTC
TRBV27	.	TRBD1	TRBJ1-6	CASSSPTGAPSPLHF	TGTGCCAGCAGCTCCCCGACAGGGGCTCCTTCACCCCTCCACTTT
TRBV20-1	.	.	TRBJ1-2	CSASGQINYGYTF	TGCAGTGCTAGCGGACAGATTAACTATGGCTACACCTTC
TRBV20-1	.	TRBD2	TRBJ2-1	CSARGIGLAGGSSSYNEQFF	TGCAGTGCTAGGGGTATCGGTTTGGCGGGGGGTTCGAGCTCCTACAATGAGCAGTTCTTC
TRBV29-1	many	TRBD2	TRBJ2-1	CSVRRTSGPNNEQFF	TGCAGCGTGAGACGGACTAGCGGGCCCAACAATGAGCAGTTCTTC
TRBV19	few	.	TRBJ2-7	CASSMRVSSYEQYF	TGTGCCAGTAGTATGCGGGTTAGCTCCTACGAGCAGTACTTC
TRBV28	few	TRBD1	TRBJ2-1	CASSWGTGWYNEQFF	TGTGCCAGCAGTTGGGGGACAGGGTGGTACAATGAGCAGTTCTTC
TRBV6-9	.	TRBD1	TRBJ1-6	CASISRGKDSPLHF	TGTGCCAGCATCTCCAGGGGGAAGGATTCACCCCTCCACTTT
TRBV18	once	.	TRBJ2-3	CASPPTSTDTQYF	TGTGCCAGCCCACCAACTAGCACAGATACGCAGTATTTT
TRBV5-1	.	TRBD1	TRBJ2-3	CASSLGSGTGTTDTQYF	TGCGCCAGCAGCTTGGGGTCCGGGACAGGGACCACAGATACGCAGTATTTT
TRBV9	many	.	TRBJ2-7	CASSVAEGSYEQYF	TGTGCCAGCAGCGTAGCAGAAGGAAGCTACGAGCAGTACTTC
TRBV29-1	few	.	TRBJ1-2	CSVERRGVNYGYTF	TGCAGCGTTGAAAGGCGCGGGGTAAACTATGGCTACACCTTC
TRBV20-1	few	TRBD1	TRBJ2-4	CSASRTGASGEQYF	TGCAGTGCTAGTAGGACAGGGGCTTCCGGGGAGCAGTACTTC
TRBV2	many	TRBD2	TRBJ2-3	CAIPTSGVPSTQYF	TGTGCCATACCGACTAGCGGGGTTCCAAGTACGCAGTATTTT
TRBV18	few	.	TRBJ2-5	CASSPSHNPGKETQYF	TGTGCCAGCTCACCCTCCCATAACCCGGGGAAAGAGACCCAGTACTTC
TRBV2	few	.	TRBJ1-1	CASSGRSLNTEAFF	TGTGCCAGCAGTGGCCGGAGTTTGAACACTGAAGCTTTCTTT
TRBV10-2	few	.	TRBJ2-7	CASSESRISYEQYF	TGCGCCAGCAGTGAATCTAGGATCTCCTACGAGCAGTACTTC